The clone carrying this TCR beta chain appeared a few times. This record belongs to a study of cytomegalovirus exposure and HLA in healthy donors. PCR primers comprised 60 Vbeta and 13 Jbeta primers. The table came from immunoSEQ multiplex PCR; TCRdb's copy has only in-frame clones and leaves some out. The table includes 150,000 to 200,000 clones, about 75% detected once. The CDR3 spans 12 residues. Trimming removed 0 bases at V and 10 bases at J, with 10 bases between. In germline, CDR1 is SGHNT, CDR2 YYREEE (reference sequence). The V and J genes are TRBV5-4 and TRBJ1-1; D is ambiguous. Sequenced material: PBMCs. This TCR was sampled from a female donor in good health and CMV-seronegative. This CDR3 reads CASSLEFRGAFF. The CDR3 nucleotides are TGTGCCAGCAGCTTGGAGTTCCGGGGAGCTTTCTTT.